Following are 25 T cell receptor beta chains from one sample sequenced in a study of T-cell memory formation after mild COVID-19. TCRdb processed the 5' RACE reads anew with MiXCR; each CDR3 protein has one entry. The sample includes 150,000 or so distinct CDR3 sequences, 11% seen only once; the top ten take around 3.8%. The sample comprised PBMCs or a T cell subset sorted from them (not recorded which). These receptor sequences come from a man aged 18 to 29 who had mild COVID-19 (a few samples of this study predate the infection). Cell type and time point are not known.

This clonotype was detected many times. V usage is TRBV10-3 and J usage is TRBJ2-1; 10 bases are shared with TRBD2. The CDR3 covers 16 residues. Trimming took 3 bases from V and 10 from J; bases not matched to a gene: 12. In germline, CDR1 is ENHRY, CDR2 SYGVKD. CDR3 region: CAISELERGGRREQFF. The CDR3 DNA reads TGTGCCATCAGTGAACTCGAGCGGGGGGGCCGACGGGAGCAGTTCTTC.

This clonotype occurred a few times. V and J are TRBV5-1 and TRBJ2-1, with 7 positions matching TRBD2. Germline loops: CDR1 SGHRS, CDR2 YFSETQ. The CDR3 length is 18 residues. The ends lost 4 bases at V and 1 base at J; junction bases unmatched: 14. The CDR3 reads CASSLYPGLQISYNEQFF. CDR3 DNA: TGCGCCAGCAGCCTTTACCCGGGACTACAAATTTCCTACAATGAGCAGTTCTTC.

This clonotype was counted many times. The chain uses TRBV7-9 and TRBJ1-4, with D unresolved. This CDR3 comprises 12 residues. Germline V CDR1 and CDR2: SEHNR, FQNEAQ (reference sequence). Trimming stripped 7 bases from V and 8 bases from J, with 11 bases between. The chain's CDR3 is CASTPFGEKLFF. CDR3 DNA: TGTGCCAGCACTCCCTTCGGGGAAAAACTGTTTTTT. Supplemented by reference TRBV7-9 and TRBJ1-4, the full variable domain reads DTGVSQNPRHKITKRGQNVTFRCDPISEHNRLYWYRQTLGQGPEFLTYFQNEAQLEKSRLLSDRFSAERPKGSFSTLEIQRTEQGDSAMYLCASTPFGEKLFFGSGTQLSVL.

The gene calls are TRBV10-3 and TRBJ1-1; 7 bases fit TRBD1. Trimming at V came to 5 bases and at J to 5 bases, leaving 8 bases not matched to a gene. The CDR3 spans 14 residues. Germline V gene sequence: CDR1 ENHRY, CDR2 SYGVKD. CDR3 sequence reads: CAISYLEGATEAFF. The CDR3 coding sequence is TGTGCCATCAGTTACTTGGAGGGGGCGACTGAAGCTTTCTTT.

This clonotype was detected many times. The chain has TRBV29-1 and TRBJ2-5, with 7 positions matching TRBD1. The CDR3 has 12 amino acids. V dropped 5 bases and J dropped 2; count of bases not matched to a gene: 2. CDR1 is SQVTM and CDR2 is ANQGSEA in the germline V gene. The CDR3 sequence: CSVRGPQETQYF. The CDR3 nucleotides are TGCAGCGTTAGGGGGCCTCAAGAGACCCAGTACTTC. Drawing the rest from reference TRBV29-1 and TRBJ2-5, the complete variable domain is SAVISQKPSRDICQRGTSLTIQCQVDSQVTMMFWYRQQPGQSLTLIATANQGSEATYESGFVIDKFPISRPNLTFSTLTVSNMSPEDSSIYLCSVRGPQETQYFGPGTRLLVL.

There are a few counts of this clonotype. V usage is TRBV6-5 and J usage is TRBJ2-3, with D possibly TRBD2 on 5 matching bases. Germline CDR1 and CDR2: MNHEY and SVGAGI. The CDR3 spans 15 residues. V was trimmed by 6 bases and J by 6 bases, leaving 19 bases between them. In nucleotides, the CDR3 is TGTGCCAGCAGCACCACGGAGGCTACCTGGGATACGCAGTATTTT. Translated, it gives CASSTTEATWDTQYF.

This clonotype was counted between two and nine times. The CDR3 loop reads CASRPSGGTDTQYF. The CDR3 coding sequence is TGTGCCAGCAGACCTAGCGGGGGCACAGATACGCAGTATTTT. The gene calls are TRBV7-9 and TRBJ2-3; 9 bases map to TRBD2. V was pared by 6 bases and J by 1 base, with 2 bases of the junction left unmatched. This CDR3 has 14 amino acids. The germline gives CDR1 SEHNR, CDR2 FQNEAQ (reference sequence).

This clonotype was detected only a few times. The chain carries TRBV20-1 and TRBJ1-2; D is ambiguous. Trimming removed 6 bases at V and 8 bases at J, with 4 bases between. CDR3 length equals 8 residues. CDR1 and CDR2 from the germline V gene are DFQATT and SNEGSKA (reference sequence). CDR3 loop: CSAYGYTF. As DNA, the CDR3 is TGCAGTGCGTACGGCTACACCTTC.

The chain has TRBV5-1 and TRBJ1-4; D is unresolved. The CDR3 is made up of 14 amino acids. Germline V lookup: CDR1 SGHRS, CDR2 YFSETQ. V was cut by 0 bases and J by 8 bases, with 11 bases left in between. Here the CDR3 reads CASSLGSLGEKLFF. CDR3 bases: TGCGCCAGCAGCTTGGGCAGCCTGGGGGAAAAACTGTTTTTT. Drawing the rest from reference TRBV5-1 and TRBJ1-4, the complete variable domain is KAGVTQTPRYLIKTRGQQVTLSCSPISGHRSVSWYQQTPGQGLQFLFEYFSETQRNKGNFPGRFSGRQFSNSRSEMNVSTLELGDSALYLCASSLGSLGEKLFFGSGTQLSVL.

This clonotype was seen a few times. This sequence joins TRBV5-1 and TRBJ2-1; 10 positions agree with TRBD2. Germline V lookup: CDR1 SGHRS, CDR2 YFSETQ. This CDR3 contains 16 residues. V shed 2 bases, J shed 4 bases, and the junction held 6 bases outside the gene matches. The DNA of the CDR3 is TGCGCCAGCAGCTTAAGCCCTAGCGGGGGTTACAATGAGCAGTTCTTC. This encodes CASSLSPSGGYNEQFF.

The rearrangement links TRBV6-5 to TRBJ2-7; TRBD1 might be the D (5 bases). The V gene's germline CDR1 is MNHEY and CDR2 SVGAGI. V lost 2 bases and J 7 bases, leaving 18 bases between the germline ends. The CDR3 is 15 residues long. The CDR3 bases are TGTGCCAGCAGTTACGCGGCAGGGCATGCTTGGGAGCAGTACTTC. This translates into CASSYAAGHAWEQYF.

This clonotype was found a few times. V usage is TRBV20-1 and J usage is TRBJ1-6; the D is unclear. The germline V gene has CDR1 DFQATT and CDR2 SNEGSKA (reference sequence). Trimming shortened V by 0 bases and J by 0 bases, and 12 bases separated the two germline ends. CDR3 length: 17 amino acids. CDR3: CSARDPGVSSYNSPLHF. In DNA form, the CDR3 reads TGCAGTGCTAGAGATCCGGGCGTCAGCTCCTATAATTCACCCCTCCACTTT.

This clonotype appeared a few times. V and J are TRBV6-5 and TRBJ1-6; no clear D gene. This CDR3 has 16 residues. Germline CDR1 MNHEY, CDR2 SVGAGI. V was clipped by 0 bases and J by 7 bases, with 13 bases between them. The CDR3 DNA is TGTGCCAGCAGTTACTCGAAGGGAATTGGAAATTCACCCCTCCACTTT. Its translation: CASSYSKGIGNSPLHF.

This clonotype appeared a few times. J is TRBJ2-1 and V is TRBV7-2, with 9 bases lining up with TRBD2. CDR3 length: 17 residues. V lost 1 base and J lost 3; bases outside the gene matches: 7. In germline, CDR1 is SGHTA, CDR2 FQGNSA. The CDR3 loop reads CASSLVSSRGGYNEQFF. Written as DNA, the CDR3 is TGTGCCAGCAGCTTAGTCTCCTCGCGGGGGGGCTACAATGAGCAGTTCTTC. The whole variable domain, filled in from reference TRBV7-2 and TRBJ2-1, reads GAGVSQSPSNKVTEKGKDVELRCDPISGHTALYWYRQSLGQGLEFLIYFQGNSAPDKSGLPSDRFSAERTGGSVSTLTIQRTQQEDSAVYLCASSLVSSRGGYNEQFFGPGTRLTVL.

In this sample, this clonotype turned up a few times. This chain joins TRBV12-3 or TRBV12-4 and TRBJ1-2; D is uncertain. The V end lost 6 bases, the J end lost 4 bases, and 9 bases lay between the germline ends. This CDR3 is 12 amino acids long. The CDR3 spells CASRRTTYGYTF. In DNA form, the CDR3 reads TGTGCCAGCAGAAGGACGACCTATGGCTACACCTTC.

The chain links TRBV5-6 to TRBJ2-5; D gene uncertain. Trimming cost V 0 bases and J 3 bases, with 9 bases left between them. Germline V CDR1 and CDR2: SGHDT, YYEEEE. The CDR3 is 14 amino acids. The CDR3: CASSLAGPKETQYF. As DNA, the CDR3 is TGTGCCAGCAGCTTGGCGGGCCCCAAAGAGACCCAGTACTTC. Based on the CDR3 plus reference TRBV5-6 and TRBJ2-5, the full variable domain is DAGVTQSPTHLIKTRGQQVTLRCSPKSGHDTVSWYQQALGQGPQFIFQYYEEEERQRGNFPDRFSGHQFPNYSSELNVNALLLGDSALYLCASSLAGPKETQYFGPGTRLLVL.

This clonotype was found a few times. This rearrangement joins TRBV7-2 to TRBJ2-3, with 13 bases fitting TRBD2. J lost 1 base, V lost 3 bases, and 4 bases had no gene match. Per germline, CDR1 SGHTA and CDR2 FQGNSA. The CDR3 is made up of 17 amino acids. CDR3 sequence (DNA): TGTGCCAGCAGCTTCTCGGGACTAGCGGGGCGCACAGATACGCAGTATTTT. Translating it yields CASSFSGLAGRTDTQYF.

This clonotype was seen only a few times. J is TRBJ1-1 and V is TRBV7-9, with a tentative D call TRBD1 (6 bases). Per the germline V gene, CDR1 is SEHNR and CDR2 is FQNEAQ (reference sequence). This CDR3 spans 14 amino acids. V dropped 2 bases and J dropped 0 bases, with 7 bases sitting between them. CDR3 amino acids: CASSLTGLNTEAFF. CDR3 sequence (DNA): TGTGCCAGCAGCTTAACAGGGCTGAACACTGAAGCTTTCTTT.

The chain recombines TRBV7-9 with TRBJ1-2, with a possible D match to TRBD1 (5 bases). The CDR3 is 14 amino acids. Germline V gives CDR1 SEHNR, CDR2 FQNEAQ (reference sequence). Deletions cut 5 bases from V and 6 bases from J, with 16 bases between. The CDR3 DNA follows: TGTGCCAGCAGCCAACGGGGGGGGATCGATGGCTACACCTTC. Its protein is CASSQRGGIDGYTF.

This clonotype was counted a few times. The chain is built from TRBV20-1 and TRBJ1-4, with 9 bases that match TRBD1. The length of the CDR3 is 13 residues. V gave up 6 bases and J gave up 8 bases; unmatched junction bases: 7. Looked up from germline, CDR1 is DFQATT and CDR2 is SNEGSKA (reference sequence). The CDR3 loop is CSATGQGTEKLFF. CDR3 DNA sequence: TGCAGTGCAACGGGACAGGGTACGGAAAAACTGTTTTTT.

This clonotype was seen at least ten times. The rearrangement uses TRBV5-1 and TRBJ2-1; unclear D gene. Germline values: CDR1 SGHRS, CDR2 YFSETQ. Trimming took off 0 bases at V and 6 bases at J, with 13 bases between the two ends. The CDR3 runs to 15 residues. CDR3 nucleotides: TGCGCCAGCAGCTTGGAGGTATTGACGGCCAATGAGCAGTTCTTC. Its protein product is CASSLEVLTANEQFF.

The chain is built from TRBV12-3 or TRBV12-4 and TRBJ1-3; D is uncertain. The CDR3 has 14 amino acids. The V end was cut by 10 bases, the J end by 0 bases, with 13 bases between. The CDR3: CAMADASSGNTIYF. CDR3 sequence (DNA): TGTGCCATGGCGGACGCAAGCTCTGGAAACACCATATATTTT.

This clonotype was picked up many times. In DNA form, the CDR3 reads TGTGCCAGCAGTTTACCGACAACGCAAGAGACCCAGTACTTC. Translated: CASSLPTTQETQYF. The rearrangement links TRBV12-3 or TRBV12-4 to TRBJ2-5; no definite D call. The CDR3 consists of 14 residues. The V gene lost 2 bases and the J gene lost 2 bases, with 9 bases spanning the gap.

This clonotype was observed a few times. The V gene is TRBV20-1, the J gene TRBJ2-5; 10 nucleotides line up with TRBD2. The CDR3 extends over 15 amino acids. The V gene end was trimmed by 6 bases and the J gene end by 4 bases; junction bases not matched to a gene: 11. Germline CDR1 is DFQATT and CDR2 is SNEGSKA (reference sequence). Here the CDR3 DNA reads TGCAGTGCAGAGGTAGCGGGGGGCGAAGCAGAGACCCAGTACTTC. Its protein is CSAEVAGGEAETQYF.

The table lists this clonotype with many counts. The DNA for the CDR3 is TGTGCCAGCAGCTTAGCGAGGCGAAATGAGCAGTTCTTC. This codes for CASSLARRNEQFF. The chain carries TRBV7-9 and TRBJ2-1; D is undetermined. V was cut by 0 bases and J by 7 bases, with 7 bases left in between. CDR1 and CDR2 (germline): SEHNR, FQNEAQ (reference sequence). This CDR3 contains 13 residues.